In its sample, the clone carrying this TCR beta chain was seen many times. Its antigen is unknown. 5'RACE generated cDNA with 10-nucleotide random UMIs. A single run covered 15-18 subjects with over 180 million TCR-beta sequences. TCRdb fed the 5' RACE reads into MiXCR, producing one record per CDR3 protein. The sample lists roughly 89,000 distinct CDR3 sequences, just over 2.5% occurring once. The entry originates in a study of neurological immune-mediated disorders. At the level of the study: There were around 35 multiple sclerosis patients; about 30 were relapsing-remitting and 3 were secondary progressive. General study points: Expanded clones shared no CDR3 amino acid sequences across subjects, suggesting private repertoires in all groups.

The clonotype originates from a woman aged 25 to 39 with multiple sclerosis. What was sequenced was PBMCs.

The CDR3 nucleotides read TGTGCCATCAGTGATAAGAGCGGGAGCAATGAGCAGTTCTTC. As protein: CAISDKSGSNEQFF. The chain recombines TRBV10-3 with TRBJ2-1, with TRBD2 matching over 8 bases. Looked up from germline, CDR1 is ENHRY and CDR2 is SYGVKD. Losses at the gene ends were 3 bases for V and 6 bases for J; bases not matched to a gene: 4. The CDR3 length is 14 residues.